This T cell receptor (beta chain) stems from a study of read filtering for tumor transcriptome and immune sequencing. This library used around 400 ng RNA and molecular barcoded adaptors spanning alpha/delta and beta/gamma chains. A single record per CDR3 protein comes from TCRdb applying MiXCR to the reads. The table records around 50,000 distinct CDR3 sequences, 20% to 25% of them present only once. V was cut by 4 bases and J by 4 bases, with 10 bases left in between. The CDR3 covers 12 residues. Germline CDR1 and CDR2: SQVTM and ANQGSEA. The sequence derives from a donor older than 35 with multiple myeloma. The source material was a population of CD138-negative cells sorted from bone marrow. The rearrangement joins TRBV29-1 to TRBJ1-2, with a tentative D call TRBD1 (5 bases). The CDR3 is CSVVAGGYGYTF. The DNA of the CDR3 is TGCAGCGTTGTGGCCGGGGGCTATGGCTACACCTTC.